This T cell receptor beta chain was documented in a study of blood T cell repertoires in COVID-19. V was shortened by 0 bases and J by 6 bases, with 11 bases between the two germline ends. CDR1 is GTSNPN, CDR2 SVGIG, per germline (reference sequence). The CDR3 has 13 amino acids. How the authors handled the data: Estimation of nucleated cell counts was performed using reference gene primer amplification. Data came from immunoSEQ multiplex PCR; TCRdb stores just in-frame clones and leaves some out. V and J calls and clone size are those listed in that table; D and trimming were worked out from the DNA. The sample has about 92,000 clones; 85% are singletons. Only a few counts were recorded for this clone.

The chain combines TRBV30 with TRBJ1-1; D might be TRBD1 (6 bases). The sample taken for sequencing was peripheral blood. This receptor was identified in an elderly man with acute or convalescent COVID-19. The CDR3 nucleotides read TGTGCCTGGAGTGTCTACCAGGGGTCTGAAGCTTTCTTT. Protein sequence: CAWSVYQGSEAFF.